The subject of this entry is one T cell receptor beta chain. Its antigen remains unknown. This may come from a read error, since a much larger clone is one base off. This sample was taken from a study of T-cell reconstitution after alpha-beta-depleted transplantation in children. Study-level findings and limits: In patients about two months after transplant, alpha-beta T cells reportedly arose from several hundred expanded graft clones.

Using unique molecular identifiers, the investigators prepared the TCRbeta library. TCRdb ran MiXCR on the PCR reads and lists one entry per CDR3 protein. Of around 490,000 distinct CDR3 sequences in the sample, more than 9.5% are singletons; the top ten hold around 13%. Germline CDR1 is SGHRS and CDR2 is YFSETQ. The CDR3 is made up of 11 amino acids. The V end was cut by 3 bases, the J end by 4 bases, with 4 bases between. V and J are TRBV5-1 and TRBJ2-5; D remains unclear. The origin of this receptor is a female patient aged 2 to 10 who had a stem cell transplant for aplastic anemia, so the T cells may come from the graft donor. The input for sequencing was PBMCs, mostly from graft donor cells, taken 180 days after TCRalphabeta/CD19-depleted stem cell transplant. The CDR3 DNA reads as TGCGCCAGCAGCTCCGCAGAGACCCAGTACTTC. Its protein is CASSSAETQYF.